This T cell receptor beta chain was recovered during a study of OX40 agonist ivuxolimab in advanced cancers. Background on the study: Ivuxolimab doses were 0.01, 0.1, 0.3, 1.5, 3 or 10 mg/kg every 2 weeks. Patients with hepatocellular carcinoma, melanoma, renal cell or head and neck cancer made up the dose-escalation patients. Study outcomes and limitations: Doses of 0.1 to 3.0 mg/kg were accompanied by clonal expansion of CD4+ and CD8+ blood T cells by week 6.

Worth noting for this clone: Antigen: not known.

The assay was immunoSEQ multiplex PCR, and TCRdb's table has in-frame clones only and misses some. The data show around 81,000 clones, with more than 75% seen just once and under 1% held by the top ten. The V gene's germline CDR1 is SGHDN and CDR2 FVKESK. There are 14 residues in the CDR3. The ends were cut back, 4 bases at V and 5 bases at J, with 14 bases in the middle. The clonotype was recovered from an adult with an advanced solid tumor such as melanoma, head and neck, liver or kidney cancer. V gene TRBV14 combines with J gene TRBJ2-5; D is unresolved. The material sequenced was CD4+ or CD8+ T cells sorted from blood, taken in a trial of the OX40 agonist ivuxolimab. The CDR3 reads CASSLRLAGETQYF. The CDR3 DNA reads as TGTGCCAGCAGCCTTAGATTGGCTGGGGAGACCCAGTACTTC.